This T cell receptor beta chain was documented in a study of blood T cell repertoires in COVID-19. About the study: Italy, Spain and the United States were the sources of the convalescent and acute COVID-19 samples. The analysed material was cDNA or gDNA that came from T cells, B-cell-depleted T cells, or PBMCs.

Trimming left V 2 bases short and J 4 bases short, with 18 bases between. The germline V gene has CDR1 LGHNA and CDR2 YSLEER. CDR3 length equals 16 residues. Per the original methods: Amplification of reference gene primers provided the estimated nucleated cell counts. Sequenced by immunoSEQ multiplex PCR; TCRdb stores in-frame clones only, minus some. That table furnishes V, J and clone size, whereas the DNA furnished D and trimming. Among 150,000 to 200,000 clones listed, around 86% were seen once. The chain couples TRBV4-3 to TRBJ2-7; the D gene is possibly TRBD2 (7 bases). This TCR was sampled from a woman older than 75 in a cohort sampled during active or convalescent COVID-19. Sequencing input: peripheral blood. In DNA, the CDR3 is TGCGCCAGCAGCCAAACCCCCTTGAGGGGGGGTTACGAGCAGTACTTC. Its translation is CASSQTPLRGGYEQYF.